This is a list of T cell receptor beta chains from one sample in a study of T cell changes during pregnancy in multiple sclerosis. TCRdb's copy holds only in-frame clones and misses some; the assay was immunoSEQ multiplex PCR. The repertoire has some 51,000 clones, approximately 94% of them found once; the top ten carry around 4.2%. Sequenced material: CD8+ T cells from peripheral blood mononuclear cells, taken in the first trimester of pregnancy. The receptors stem from a female donor with multiple sclerosis, enrolled in a pregnancy study. Both conserved end residues are part of each CDR3. A D gene is named only where the DNA matches it firmly. Size is stated for part of the rows, as once, few or many counts, or as a class when the clone is expanded.

clone_size	j_call	d_call	v_call	cdr3_nt	cdr3_aa
.	TRBJ1-1	.	TRBV19	TGTGCCAGTAGTATTTCAGAAAACACTGAAGCTTTCTTT	CASSISENTEAFF
.	TRBJ2-7	.	TRBV2	TGTGCCAGCAGCGGCCCAGGGACACCCTACGAGCAGTACTTC	CASSGPGTPYEQYF
.	TRBJ1-5	.	TRBV4-1	TGCGCCAGCAGCCCGACAGTGCGGGGGGATCAGCCCCAGCATTTT	CASSPTVRGDQPQHF
.	TRBJ1-3	.	TRBV19	TGTGCCAGTAGTACCTACCGGGACAACTCTGGAAACACCATATATTTT	CASSTYRDNSGNTIYF
.	TRBJ2-1	TRBD1	TRBV5-1	TGCGCCAGCAGCGTTTACCGCGGGACAGGGGGCGAAATGGATGAGCAGTTCTTC	CASSVYRGTGGEMDEQFF
.	TRBJ2-7	TRBD1	TRBV19	TGTGCCAGTAGTATAGATCGTGACAGGGGACACTACGAGCAGTACTTC	CASSIDRDRGHYEQYF
once	TRBJ2-7	.	TRBV4-3	TGCGCCAGCAGCCAAGCCCGGGGGAACTCCTACGAGCAGTACTTC	CASSQARGNSYEQYF
.	TRBJ2-7	.	TRBV14	TGTGCCAGCAGTCGCGACAGGATTAGCTCCTACGAGCAGTACTTC	CASSRDRISSYEQYF
once	TRBJ1-2	TRBD1	TRBV4-3	TGCGCCAGCAGCCAAGCGGGACAGGGCTATGGCTACACCTTC	CASSQAGQGYGYTF
.	TRBJ1-1	TRBD1	TRBV7-2	TGTGCCAGCAGCCACCCGGGGGGACAGGGGGAAATGAACACTGAAGCTTTCTTT	CASSHPGGQGEMNTEAFF
.	TRBJ2-7	.	TRBV9	TGTGCCAGCAGCGTTAATTCAGGGGAGGGCAGCTCCTACGAGCAGTACTTC	CASSVNSGEGSSYEQYF
.	TRBJ2-2	.	TRBV5-5	TGTGCCAGCAGCGCCCCGACAGGTCCCGGGGAGCTGTTTTTT	CASSAPTGPGELFF
.	TRBJ2-1	.	TRBV19	TGTGCCAGTAGTAGAGCGGGTCACAATGAGCAGTTCTTC	CASSRAGHNEQFF
.	TRBJ1-4	.	TRBV2	TGTGCCAGCAGTGAATCGGTGGGACACACTAATGAAAAACTGTTTTTT	CASSESVGHTNEKLFF
.	TRBJ2-3	TRBD2	TRBV4-2	TGTGCCAGCAGCGTCGCGACTAGCGGGAGAACAGATACGCAGTATTTT	CASSVATSGRTDTQYF
.	TRBJ2-1	TRBD1	TRBV27	TGTGCCAGCAGTTTATCGTCCGGGACAGAATCCTACAATGAGCAGTTCTTC	CASSLSSGTESYNEQFF
.	TRBJ2-1	.	TRBV25-1	TGTGCCAGCGGGAAGACTGGGGGGAATGAGCAGTTCTTC	CASGKTGGNEQFF
.	TRBJ2-5	TRBD1	TRBV7-9	TGTGCCAGCAGCTTATTTACAGGGGAAGAGACCCAGTACTTC	CASSLFTGEETQYF
.	TRBJ1-2	.	TRBV15	TGTGCCACCAGCAGAGGGACAACCGCTAACTATGGCTACACCTTC	CATSRGTTANYGYTF
large	TRBJ2-7	.	TRBV4-3	TGCGCCAGCAGCCAAGAATCGGGGGGCGCCTACGAGCAGTACTTC	CASSQESGGAYEQYF
.	TRBJ2-7	TRBD1	TRBV30	TGTGCCTGGACTGCGACAGGGGGAACCGAGCAGTACTTC	CAWTATGGTEQYF
.	TRBJ1-6	TRBD1	TRBV6-5	TGTGCCAGCAGTTGGGGACAGGGAGCTTCACCCCTCCACTTT	CASSWGQGASPLHF
.	TRBJ2-6	TRBD1	TRBV7-9	TGTGCCAGCCTCTTCCCGGGACAGGGGTTCGCTGGGGCCAACGTCCTGACTTTC	CASLFPGQGFAGANVLTF
.	TRBJ2-7	.	TRBV29-1	TGCAGCGTTGAGGACGGGACCTACGAGCAGTACTTC	CSVEDGTYEQYF
.	TRBJ2-3	.	TRBV28	TGTGCCAGCAGTTTAAGTGGCGGTAGCACAGATACGCAGTATTTT	CASSLSGGSTDTQYF
.	TRBJ2-1	TRBD2	TRBV4-1	TGCGCCAGCAGCTGGCGGGAGTTCTATGAGCAGTTCTTC	CASSWREFYEQFF
once	TRBJ2-1	.	TRBV9	TGTGCCAGCAGCGTAGGGGGAGACTCCCGCTCCTACAATGAGCAGTTCTTC	CASSVGGDSRSYNEQFF
.	TRBJ1-1	.	TRBV30	TGTGCCTGGAGTGCCCAGAACACTGAAGCTTTCTTT	CAWSAQNTEAFF
.	TRBJ2-2	.	TRBV6-4	TGTGCCAGCAGTGACTCCCCCGGTTCGAACACCGGGGAGCTGTTTTTT	CASSDSPGSNTGELFF
.	TRBJ1-1	.	TRBV7-9	TGTGCCAGCAGCTTAGTCAGGCCCTTGGGCACTGAAGCTTTCTTT	CASSLVRPLGTEAFF
.	TRBJ2-1	TRBD2	TRBV19	TGTGCCAGTAGCATTTGGACTAGCGGGGGCAATGAGCAGTTCTTC	CASSIWTSGGNEQFF
.	TRBJ1-1	.	TRBV5-4	TGTGCCAGCAGCATGAACAGGGCTCCTGAAGCTTTCTTT	CASSMNRAPEAFF
.	TRBJ2-2	TRBD1	TRBV2	TGTGCCAGCAGTGGGACAGGGCTAAACACCGGGGAGCTGTTTTTT	CASSGTGLNTGELFF
.	TRBJ1-5	TRBD1	TRBV11-2	TGTGCCAGCAGCGAGGGGCCGGGACAGGGGGCCCAGCCCCAGCATTTT	CASSEGPGQGAQPQHF
.	TRBJ1-5	.	TRBV5-8	TGTGCCAGCAGCTTGACAGGTGGGAGCAATCAGCCCCAGCATTTT	CASSLTGGSNQPQHF
.	TRBJ1-3	TRBD1	TRBV2	TGTGCCAGCAGTACAGGGGGGGCGAGAAACACCATATATTTT	CASSTGGARNTIYF
.	TRBJ2-1	TRBD1	TRBV12-5	TGTGCTAGTGGTTTTGACAGGGACAATGAGCAGTTCTTC	CASGFDRDNEQFF
many	TRBJ2-2	.	TRBV9	TGTGCCAGCAGCGTAGCATATCGCGGCGGGGAGCTGTTTTTT	CASSVAYRGGELFF
.	TRBJ2-1	.	TRBV16	TGTGCCAGCAGCCAATACGGACAGCTTAATGAGCAGTTCTTC	CASSQYGQLNEQFF
.	TRBJ2-1	.	TRBV19	TGTGCCAGTAGCCTCAGGGGTTCGGGCTACAATGAGCAGTTCTTC	CASSLRGSGYNEQFF
.	TRBJ1-5	.	TRBV19	TGTGCCAGTAGTATGGGACTGGCGCCCCAGCATTTT	CASSMGLAPQHF
.	TRBJ1-1	.	TRBV6-6	TGTGCCAGCAGTTTTGAGGGAGGTCCCAAAGCTTTCTTT	CASSFEGGPKAFF
.	TRBJ1-5	.	TRBV6-5	TGTGCCAGCAGTTACTCGGGGCCCTATAGCAATCAGCCCCAGCATTTT	CASSYSGPYSNQPQHF
once	TRBJ1-1	.	TRBV4-3	TGCGCCAGCAGCCAAGAAGGGAGTGACGCTGAAGCTTTCTTT	CASSQEGSDAEAFF
.	TRBJ2-1	TRBD1	TRBV7-3	TGTGCCAGCAGCCCGACAGGGGGGCCGAGGGAGCAGTTCTTC	CASSPTGGPREQFF
once	TRBJ2-1	TRBD1	TRBV4-1	TGCGCCAGCAGCCACCTACCGACAGGGGTTTCCTACAATGAGCAGTTCTTC	CASSHLPTGVSYNEQFF
.	TRBJ2-7	TRBD2	TRBV6-5	TGTGCCAGCAGTTACTCCCTAGCGGGGACCGTCTACGAGCAGTACTTC	CASSYSLAGTVYEQYF
.	TRBJ1-3	.	TRBV5-1	TGCGCCAGCAGGCCGGACTCCCACCGGGGTGGAAACACCATATATTTT	CASRPDSHRGGNTIYF
.	TRBJ1-6	.	TRBV4-3	TGCGCCAGCAGTCCAAGATGGGCGGGGGGCGAAAATTCACCCCTCCACTTT	CASSPRWAGGENSPLHF
.	TRBJ2-7	.	TRBV9	TGTGCCAGCAGCTGGGGGGGGGCCCCATTGGACGAGCAGTACTTC	CASSWGGAPLDEQYF